This T cell receptor beta chain was profiled in a study of T cell clonality in common variable immunodeficiency. Study-wide points: Common variable immunodeficiency TCR beta sequences reportedly had fewer deletions and N-nucleotide insertions.

This clone came up many times. No antigen is known for it. Read data end 3 residues before the CDR3 end; the end is taken from the germline J gene. The CDR3 is 16 amino acids. The V end was cut by 5 bases, the J end by 2 bases, with 18 bases between. Germline V gene sequence: CDR1 MNHEY, CDR2 SVGEGT. Sequencing used immunoSEQ multiplex PCR; TCRdb keeps in-frame clones, though not all of them. Recorded here are 25,000 to 30,000 clones, none singletons. V usage is TRBV6-2 or TRBV6-3 and J usage is TRBJ1-2; D is unclear. The sequence came from a human donor with common variable immunodeficiency. Sequencing was performed on peripheral blood mononuclear cells. The CDR3 here is CASSIPTRARNYGYTF. The sequenced part of the CDR3 DNA is TGTGCCAGCAGTATCCCGACAAGGGCCCGCAACTATGGC.